The entry that follows covers one TCR beta chain sequence. Antigen unknown. This entry is derived from a study of CD8+ T cells in alopecia areata. The treatment here: oral pan-JAK inhibitor, 5-10 mg twice daily. Study conclusions and caveats: It was less clear whether patients shared TCRs than it was in mice, possibly because of HLA.

The germline CDR1 and CDR2 sequences are MNHEY and SVGAGI. The J segment lost 3 bases and the V segment lost 6 bases, leaving 8 bases of the junction unmatched. The CDR3 is made up of 14 amino acids. As the sequencing template, cDNA was produced by extracting RNA and reverse transcribing it. Repertoires were generated with immunoSEQ multiplex PCR, while TCRdb's copy carries only in-frame clones and drops some. The profile shows over 150,000 clones, roughly 50% of them singletons. The TCR was taken from a human donor with alopecia areata. The chain carries TRBV6-5 and TRBJ2-7, with 7 nucleotides matching TRBD1. Material: CD8+ T cells sorted from blood, obtained at week 24, from a patient treated with tofacitinib. DNA for the CDR3: TGTGCCAGCAGCCCCGACAGGGCCGGCTACGAGCAGTACTTC. Amino acid sequence: CASSPDRAGYEQYF.